A selection of T cell receptor beta chains follows, all from one sample in a study of blood T cells in healthy people across ages. A single record per CDR3 protein comes from TCRdb applying MiXCR to the 5' RACE reads. The data hold about 670,000 distinct CDR3 sequences, with about 50% observed a single time. Sequencing was done on a sample of blood. These receptors all stem from a woman older than 75 in good health. Both conserved end residues are part of each CDR3. The D gene is left open where the match is weak. Not all rows give a size; the values are once, few, many and, for expanded clones, a class.

V gene: TRBV5-1
J gene: TRBJ2-3
clone size: many
D gene: NA
CDR3 protein: CASSLRDATDTQYF
CDR3 DNA: TGCGCCAGCAGCCTCCGGGACGCCACAGATACGCAGTATTTT

V gene: TRBV9
J gene: TRBJ2-1
clone size: NA
D gene: TRBD2
CDR3 protein: CASSVASGSSQFF
CDR3 DNA: TGTGCCAGCAGCGTAGCCAGCGGGAGCTCTCAGTTCTTC

V gene: TRBV25-1
J gene: TRBJ2-4
clone size: few
D gene: NA
CDR3 protein: CASSDQELAKNIQYF
CDR3 DNA: TGTGCCAGCAGTGATCAGGAGCTAGCCAAAAACATTCAGTACTTC

V gene: TRBV3-1
J gene: TRBJ1-2
clone size: NA
D gene: TRBD1
CDR3 protein: CASSLHSSGGYGYTF
CDR3 DNA: TGTGCCAGCAGCCTCCATTCTTCAGGGGGCTATGGCTACACCTTC

V gene: TRBV7-8
J gene: TRBJ2-1
clone size: many
D gene: NA
CDR3 protein: CASSPGGRSYNEQFF
CDR3 DNA: TGTGCCAGCAGCCCGGGGGGCCGCTCCTACAATGAGCAGTTCTTC

V gene: TRBV20-1
J gene: TRBJ2-1
clone size: NA
D gene: NA
CDR3 protein: CSARAGEPKDEQFF
CDR3 DNA: TGCAGTGCTAGAGCGGGAGAGCCTAAGGATGAGCAGTTCTTC

V gene: TRBV20-1
J gene: TRBJ2-3
clone size: NA
D gene: NA
CDR3 protein: CSASGIAFTDTQYF
CDR3 DNA: TGCAGTGCTAGTGGGATAGCATTCACAGATACGCAGTATTTT

V gene: TRBV6-1
J gene: TRBJ1-5
clone size: NA
D gene: NA
CDR3 protein: CASSEEVVQPQHF
CDR3 DNA: TGTGCCAGCAGTGAAGAGGTTGTTCAGCCCCAGCATTTT

V gene: TRBV18
J gene: TRBJ2-5
clone size: many
D gene: NA
CDR3 protein: CASSPQSSETQYF
CDR3 DNA: TGTGCCAGCTCACCACAATCTAGCGAGACCCAGTACTTC

V gene: TRBV2
J gene: TRBJ2-7
clone size: NA
D gene: TRBD1
CDR3 protein: CASSDRGLYVQYF
CDR3 DNA: TGTGCCAGCAGTGACAGGGGGCTCTACGTGCAGTACTTC

V gene: TRBV6-5
J gene: TRBJ1-2
clone size: many
D gene: NA
CDR3 protein: CATLHEVSGYTF
CDR3 DNA: TGTGCCACCCTTCATGAGGTTTCCGGCTACACCTTC

V gene: TRBV7-2
J gene: TRBJ2-5
clone size: NA
D gene: NA
CDR3 protein: CASSHRHLQETQYF
CDR3 DNA: TGTGCCAGCAGCCACAGACACCTCCAAGAGACCCAGTACTTC

V gene: TRBV5-1
J gene: TRBJ1-5
clone size: many
D gene: NA
CDR3 protein: CASSLLGNSNQPQHF
CDR3 DNA: TGCGCCAGCAGCTTGTTGGGAAATAGCAATCAGCCCCAGCATTTT

V gene: TRBV20-1
J gene: TRBJ2-3
clone size: NA
D gene: TRBD1
CDR3 protein: CSARDSRPDTQYF
CDR3 DNA: TGCAGTGCAAGGGACAGCCGCCCAGATACGCAGTATTTT

V gene: TRBV5-1
J gene: TRBJ1-2
clone size: NA
D gene: TRBD1
CDR3 protein: CASNPGQGFSNYGYTF
CDR3 DNA: TGCGCCAGCAACCCAGGACAGGGTTTTTCCAACTATGGCTACACCTTC

V gene: TRBV20-1
J gene: TRBJ2-5
clone size: many
D gene: NA
CDR3 protein: CSARDGTTQETQYF
CDR3 DNA: TGCAGTGCTAGAGATGGAACTACCCAAGAGACCCAGTACTTC

V gene: TRBV7-9
J gene: TRBJ2-7
clone size: once
D gene: TRBD1
CDR3 protein: CASSLSGTGGSYEQYF
CDR3 DNA: TGTGCCAGCAGCCTATCCGGGACAGGGGGTTCCTACGAGCAGTACTTC

V gene: TRBV15
J gene: TRBJ2-4
clone size: NA
D gene: NA
CDR3 protein: CATSGHQVAKNIQYF
CDR3 DNA: TGTGCCACCAGCGGGCATCAGGTAGCCAAAAACATTCAGTACTTC

V gene: TRBV5-5
J gene: TRBJ1-2
clone size: NA
D gene: NA
CDR3 protein: CASTITANYGYTF
CDR3 DNA: TGTGCCAGCACCATAACGGCTAACTATGGCTACACCTTC

V gene: TRBV7-9
J gene: TRBJ2-2
clone size: few
D gene: NA
CDR3 protein: CASSLNRGTNTGELFF
CDR3 DNA: TGTGCCAGCAGCTTAAATCGCGGTACGAACACCGGGGAGCTGTTTTTT

V gene: TRBV29-1
J gene: TRBJ2-3
clone size: many
D gene: NA
CDR3 protein: CSVARGGSTDTQYF
CDR3 DNA: TGCAGCGTTGCGCGGGGCGGGAGCACAGATACGCAGTATTTT

V gene: TRBV16
J gene: TRBJ2-1
clone size: NA
D gene: NA
CDR3 protein: CASSQWASSYNEQFF
CDR3 DNA: TGTGCCAGCAGCCAATGGGCATCTTCCTACAATGAGCAGTTCTTC

V gene: TRBV4-2
J gene: TRBJ2-5
clone size: once
D gene: NA
CDR3 protein: CASSQGSSGRSQETQYF
CDR3 DNA: TGTGCCAGCAGCCAAGGTTCGAGCGGGCGTTCTCAAGAGACCCAGTACTTC

V gene: TRBV4-1
J gene: TRBJ2-7
clone size: NA
D gene: NA
CDR3 protein: CASSVGEGARFNPYEQYF
CDR3 DNA: TGCGCCAGCAGCGTTGGGGAGGGGGCGAGATTCAATCCCTACGAGCAGTACTTC

V gene: TRBV20-1
J gene: TRBJ2-5
clone size: NA
D gene: NA
CDR3 protein: CSARPGVETQYF
CDR3 DNA: TGCAGTGCTAGACCAGGGGTAGAGACCCAGTACTTC

V gene: TRBV6-2/TRBV6-3
J gene: TRBJ1-2
clone size: once
D gene: TRBD1
CDR3 protein: CASMGQGARGYTF
CDR3 DNA: TGTGCCAGCATGGGACAGGGGGCACGTGGCTACACCTTC

V gene: TRBV28
J gene: TRBJ1-2
clone size: NA
D gene: NA
CDR3 protein: CASSLMGSGGASGYTF
CDR3 DNA: TGTGCCAGCAGTTTAATGGGTTCGGGGGGCGCGTCTGGCTACACCTTC

V gene: TRBV10-3
J gene: TRBJ2-5
clone size: NA
D gene: TRBD1
CDR3 protein: CAISEPTGWGKETQYF
CDR3 DNA: TGTGCCATCAGTGAACCGACAGGGTGGGGCAAAGAGACCCAGTACTTC

V gene: TRBV20-1
J gene: TRBJ2-3
clone size: NA
D gene: NA
CDR3 protein: CSARDRRGDTDTQYF
CDR3 DNA: TGCAGTGCTAGAGATCGGAGGGGTGATACAGATACGCAGTATTTT

V gene: TRBV4-1
J gene: TRBJ2-5
clone size: few
D gene: TRBD2
CDR3 protein: CASSPLAGAPNEQYF
CDR3 DNA: TGCGCCAGCAGCCCCCTAGCGGGAGCTCCTAATGAGCAGTACTTC

V gene: TRBV6-5
J gene: TRBJ2-2
clone size: many
D gene: TRBD1
CDR3 protein: CASRRDRGHTGELFF
CDR3 DNA: TGTGCCAGCAGGCGGGACAGGGGGCACACCGGGGAGCTGTTTTTT

V gene: TRBV29-1
J gene: TRBJ2-7
clone size: many
D gene: TRBD1
CDR3 protein: CSVSDRGLSEQYF
CDR3 DNA: TGCAGCGTTTCGGACAGGGGGCTTTCCGAGCAGTACTTC

V gene: TRBV27
J gene: TRBJ1-2
clone size: many
D gene: NA
CDR3 protein: CASSFAGTNYGYTF
CDR3 DNA: TGTGCCAGCAGTTTCGCGGGGACTAACTATGGCTACACCTTC

V gene: TRBV4-1
J gene: TRBJ2-5
clone size: many
D gene: NA
CDR3 protein: CASSQEPSQETQYF
CDR3 DNA: TGCGCCAGCAGCCAAGAGCCAAGTCAAGAGACCCAGTACTTC

V gene: TRBV21-1
J gene: TRBJ2-4
clone size: once
D gene: NA
CDR3 protein: CASTRTGIRNIQYF
CDR3 DNA: TGTGCCAGCACCCGGACAGGGATAAGAAACATTCAGTACTTC

V gene: TRBV2
J gene: TRBJ2-1
clone size: many
D gene: TRBD2
CDR3 protein: CAGIWLAGDNEQFF
CDR3 DNA: TGTGCCGGCATTTGGCTAGCGGGAGACAATGAGCAGTTCTTC

V gene: TRBV7-6
J gene: TRBJ2-1
clone size: NA
D gene: NA
CDR3 protein: CASSDYTDNEQFF
CDR3 DNA: TGTGCCAGCAGCGACTACACGGACAATGAGCAGTTCTTC

V gene: TRBV29-1
J gene: TRBJ2-5
clone size: NA
D gene: NA
CDR3 protein: CSAGQETLYF
CDR3 DNA: TGCAGCGCCGGTCAAGAGACCCTGTACTTC

V gene: TRBV7-8
J gene: TRBJ2-7
clone size: many
D gene: NA
CDR3 protein: CASSLASGLRPYEQYF
CDR3 DNA: TGTGCCAGCAGCTTAGCGAGCGGGTTACGACCTTACGAGCAGTACTTC

V gene: TRBV6-6
J gene: TRBJ2-1
clone size: NA
D gene: TRBD2
CDR3 protein: CASIAGGERDEQFF
CDR3 DNA: TGTGCCAGCATAGCGGGGGGGGAGAGGGATGAGCAGTTCTTC

V gene: TRBV29-1
J gene: TRBJ2-5
clone size: many
D gene: NA
CDR3 protein: CSVAPGSQETQYF
CDR3 DNA: TGCAGCGTTGCTCCGGGGTCCCAAGAGACCCAGTACTTC

V gene: TRBV7-9
J gene: TRBJ1-4
clone size: NA
D gene: TRBD1
CDR3 protein: CASSSDREEKLFF
CDR3 DNA: TGTGCCAGCAGCTCGGACAGGGAGGAAAAACTGTTTTTT

V gene: TRBV20-1
J gene: TRBJ2-1
clone size: many
D gene: TRBD1
CDR3 protein: CSARPIWTGQDEQFF
CDR3 DNA: TGCAGTGCTAGACCTATCTGGACAGGGCAGGATGAGCAGTTCTTC

V gene: TRBV10-3
J gene: TRBJ2-3
clone size: many
D gene: TRBD1
CDR3 protein: CATTGGQTDTQYF
CDR3 DNA: TGTGCCACCACAGGGGGCCAGACAGATACGCAGTATTTT

V gene: TRBV28
J gene: TRBJ2-1
clone size: NA
D gene: NA
CDR3 protein: CASSDLGGGQVNEQFF
CDR3 DNA: TGTGCCAGCAGTGACCTAGGGGGAGGGCAAGTCAATGAGCAGTTCTTC

V gene: TRBV29-1
J gene: TRBJ1-2
clone size: NA
D gene: NA
CDR3 protein: CSVDTGVRTVYGYTF
CDR3 DNA: TGCAGCGTAGACACCGGGGTTCGCACCGTCTATGGCTACACCTTC

V gene: TRBV20-1
J gene: TRBJ2-1
clone size: NA
D gene: TRBD2
CDR3 protein: CGALAGGLYDEQFF
CDR3 DNA: TGCGGGGCTCTAGCGGGGGGCCTTTACGATGAGCAGTTCTTC

V gene: TRBV2
J gene: TRBJ2-5
clone size: NA
D gene: NA
CDR3 protein: CASSEGAAHQETQYF
CDR3 DNA: TGTGCCAGCAGTGAGGGGGCGGCCCATCAAGAGACCCAGTACTTC

V gene: TRBV7-2
J gene: TRBJ1-2
clone size: NA
D gene: NA
CDR3 protein: CASSVTDIGSGYTF
CDR3 DNA: TGTGCCAGCAGCGTGACGGACATCGGTAGTGGCTACACCTTC

V gene: TRBV20-1
J gene: TRBJ2-1
clone size: many
D gene: TRBD1
CDR3 protein: CSASRGSSYNEQFF
CDR3 DNA: TGCAGTGCATCCAGGGGGAGCTCCTACAATGAGCAGTTCTTC

V gene: TRBV12-3/TRBV12-4
J gene: TRBJ2-3
clone size: many
D gene: TRBD1
CDR3 protein: CASSLGQGIDTQYF
CDR3 DNA: TGTGCCAGCAGTTTGGGACAGGGGATAGATACGCAGTATTTT

V gene: TRBV12-3/TRBV12-4
J gene: TRBJ2-2
clone size: few
D gene: TRBD2
CDR3 protein: CAGGGGSTGELFF
CDR3 DNA: TGTGCCGGCGGGGGAGGTAGCACCGGGGAGCTGTTTTTT